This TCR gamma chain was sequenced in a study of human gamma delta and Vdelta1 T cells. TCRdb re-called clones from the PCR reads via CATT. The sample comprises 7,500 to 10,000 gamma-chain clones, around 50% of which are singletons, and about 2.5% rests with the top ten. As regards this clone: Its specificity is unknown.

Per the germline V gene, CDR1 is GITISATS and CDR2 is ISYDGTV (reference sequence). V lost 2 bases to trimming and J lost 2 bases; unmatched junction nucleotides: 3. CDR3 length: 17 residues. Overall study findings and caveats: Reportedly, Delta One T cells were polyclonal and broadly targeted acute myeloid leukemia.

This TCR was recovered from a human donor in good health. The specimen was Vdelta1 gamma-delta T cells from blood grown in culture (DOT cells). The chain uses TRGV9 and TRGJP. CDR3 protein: CALWEDRQELGKKIKVF. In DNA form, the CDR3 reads TGTGCCTTGTGGGAGGACCGGCAAGAGTTGGGCAAAAAAATCAAGGTATTT.